This note documents a single TCR beta chain sequence. This entry comes from a study of radiation and T cells in renal cell carcinoma. This sample's time point: blood 4 weeks post-SBRT, at nephrectomy. The treatment is: 15 Gy SBRT to primary tumor, nephrectomy 4 weeks later. Method: immunoSEQ multiplex PCR; TCRdb's copy keeps in-frame clones and lacks some. The data contain tens of thousands of clones, over 75% of them singletons. V lost 2 bases and J 8 bases, leaving 15 bases between the germline ends. The CDR3 has 15 amino acids. Germline V gene data show CDR1 as SEHNR and CDR2 as FQNEAQ (reference sequence).

The receptor's source is a man in his sixties with renal cell carcinoma. The chain employs TRBV7-9 and TRBJ1-4; D perhaps matches TRBD1 (6 bases). The source material was blood, sampled from a patient whose treatment included radiotherapy and nephrectomy. This chain's CDR3 is CASSLPGTPDEKLFF. CDR3 DNA: TGTGCCAGCAGCTTACCTGGGACACCCGACGAAAAACTGTTTTTT.